The clone carrying this T cell receptor beta chain came up once. Its antigen is unidentified. This sample stems from a study of cytomegalovirus exposure and HLA in healthy donors. PCR involved 60 Vbeta and 13 Jbeta primers. TCRdb's table, derived via immunoSEQ multiplex PCR, lists solely in-frame clones and lacks some. The sample yields fewer than 80,000 clones, around 67% seen once. This CDR3 has 15 residues. The trim removed 4 bases at V and 2 bases at J, leaving 5 bases unmatched. CDR1 is LNHDA, CDR2 SQIVND, per germline (reference sequence). Findings and caveats of the study: CMV serostatus alone was available as immune exposure information.

V usage is TRBV19 and J usage is TRBJ2-1, with 7 bases lining up with TRBD2. This TCR came from a woman between 45 and 60 years old in good health and CMV-seropositive. The sample consisted of PBMCs. The CDR3 here is CASSSGGNPYNEQFF. As DNA, the CDR3 is TGTGCCAGTAGTAGCGGGGGTAATCCCTACAATGAGCAGTTCTTC.